This T cell receptor beta chain originates from a study of T cell repertoires in cytomegalovirus infection. Study in general: Both a matching HLA type and CMV infection were indicated by public TCR beta signatures.

V dropped 5 bases and J dropped 3 bases, with 10 bases sitting between them. CDR1 is SGHVS, CDR2 FQNEAQ, per germline. This CDR3 contains 14 residues. TCRdb reprocessed the reads via MiXCR and lists one record per CDR3 protein. The sample shows fewer than 900,000 distinct CDR3 sequences, about 28% of them seen only once. General observations from the study: HLA-C-restricted TCR beta clonotypes specific for CMV led the ex vivo response.

This clonotype was detected many times. Its antigen is not identified. The chain employs TRBV7-8 and TRBJ1-4; D is unclear. The input for sequencing was cultured CD8+ T cells from PBMCs, taken from culture after CMV antigen stimulation. The clonotype originates from a human donor in good health (CMV status not recorded). Some clones in this sample may be carry-over from other donors' samples. The CDR3 bases are TGTGCCAGCAGCCTAGTTTCAGCTAATGAAAAACTGTTTTTT. It specifies CASSLVSANEKLFF.